The next 11 T cell receptor beta chains were all read from a single sample in a study of neurological immune-mediated disorders. MiXCR, applied by TCRdb to the 5' RACE reads, yields one record per CDR3 protein. The sample contains roughly 43,000 distinct CDR3 sequences, about 2% of which appear only once. Specimen: PBMCs. These receptors all stem from a middle-aged woman with multiple sclerosis.

The table lists this clonotype with many counts. The chain carries TRBV20-1 and TRBJ1-1; no reliable D call. Looked up from germline, CDR1 is DFQATT and CDR2 is SNEGSKA (reference sequence). V lost 3 bases and J lost 1, with 6 bases in between. This CDR3 region has 12 residues. The CDR3 DNA follows: TGCAGTGCTAGGGAGGGGAACACTGAAGCTTTCTTT. Its translation is CSAREGNTEAFF.

This clonotype was counted many times. The chain employs TRBV18 and TRBJ1-2; 8 bases are shared with TRBD1. The germline CDR1 and CDR2 sequences are KGHSH and LQKENI. V shed 3 bases and J 8 bases; nucleotides not matched to a gene: 8. The CDR3 has 14 residues. The CDR3 DNA sequence: TGTGCCAGCTCACCGTCCGCAGGGGGCCGGGGCTACACCTTC. This gives the protein CASSPSAGGRGYTF.

This clonotype was recorded many times. This chain uses TRBV20-1 with TRBJ2-7; the D gene is possibly TRBD1 (5 bases). The CDR3 totals 13 residues. Germline CDR1 and CDR2: DFQATT and SNEGSKA (reference sequence). V was pared by 6 bases and J by 3 bases, with 15 bases between. The CDR3 loop is CSAEAQAGYEQYF. CDR3 nucleotides: TGCAGTGCCGAGGCACAGGCAGGCTACGAGCAGTACTTC.

This clonotype was counted at least ten times. The chain employs TRBV20-1 and TRBJ1-3; D ambiguous. The V gene's germline CDR1 is DFQATT and CDR2 SNEGSKA (reference sequence). The CDR3 has 14 amino acids. The CDR3: CSLLGPYSGNTIYF. For the CDR3, the DNA is TGCAGCCTCCTCGGCCCGTACTCTGGAAACACCATATATTTT.

This clonotype was picked up many times. The limits of the CDR3 on the DNA are not certain, so only TCRdb's listed CDR3 is given. V is TRBV20-1 and J is TRBJ2-3; the table's D call TRBD1 went unverified against the DNA. The CDR3 has 11 amino acids, counting both end residues. Germline V gene data show CDR1 as DFQATT and CDR2 as SNEGSKA (reference sequence). CDR3 loop: CSAVAPGTDGF.

This clonotype was recorded many times. The rearrangement joins TRBV6-6 to TRBJ1-3, with unresolved D. Germline V lookup: CDR1 MNHNY, CDR2 SVGAGI (reference sequence). Trimming removed 8 bases at V and 3 bases at J, with 8 bases between. The CDR3 contains 12 residues. The CDR3 region is CASRRGGNTIYF. In nucleotides, the CDR3 is TGTGCCAGCCGTCGGGGTGGAAACACCATATATTTT.

This clonotype was recorded at least ten times. The chain has TRBV6-5 and TRBJ1-5, with D uncertain. This CDR3 is 13 amino acids long. The germline V gene has CDR1 MNHEY and CDR2 SVGAGI. V lost 0 bases, J lost 10 bases, and 10 bases lay in between. The CDR3 bases are TGTGCCAGCAGTTACTCCGGGCCATACCCCCAGCATTTT. Residues: CASSYSGPYPQHF.

This clonotype appeared many times. The rearrangement joins TRBV5-1 to TRBJ2-7; D is possibly TRBD2 (5 bases). In germline, CDR1 is SGHRS, CDR2 YFSETQ. This CDR3 comprises 16 residues. Trimming cost V 2 bases and J 0 bases, with 15 bases left between them. The CDR3 loop is CASSFEIGRLSYEQYF. The CDR3 DNA is TGCGCCAGCAGCTTCGAGATAGGGAGACTCTCCTACGAGCAGTACTTC.

There are a few counts of this clonotype. The V gene is TRBV5-1, the J gene TRBJ2-1; 7 nucleotides agree with TRBD2. With V trimmed by 0 bases and J by 12 bases, 9 bases remained unmatched. The CDR3 is 14 amino acids. Per the germline V gene, CDR1 is SGHRS and CDR2 is YFSETQ. The CDR3 nucleotides are TGCGCCAGCAGCTTGGGACTAGCAAGAGATGCGCAGTTCTTC. This gives the protein CASSLGLARDAQFF.

This clonotype was counted at least ten times. This sequence joins TRBV6-1 and TRBJ2-7; 8 nucleotides align to TRBD1. The CDR3 runs 15 residues. V trimming: 6 bases; J trimming: 4 bases; junction bases outside the gene matches: 11. Looked up from germline, CDR1 is MNHNS and CDR2 is SASEGT. The CDR3: CASSPRQGYFYEQYF. CDR3 in DNA: TGTGCCAGCAGCCCCAGACAGGGGTATTTTTACGAGCAGTACTTC.

The sample holds many counts of this clonotype. CDR3 nucleotides: TGTGCCAGCTCACCAAATAGGGTACACGAGCAGTACTTC. It translates to CASSPNRVHEQYF. The chain is built from TRBV18 and TRBJ2-7; the D is unclear. This CDR3 is built from 13 residues. The V gene lost 2 bases and the J gene lost 5 bases, with 10 bases spanning the gap. Germline V gene lookup returns CDR1 KGHSH and CDR2 LQKENI.